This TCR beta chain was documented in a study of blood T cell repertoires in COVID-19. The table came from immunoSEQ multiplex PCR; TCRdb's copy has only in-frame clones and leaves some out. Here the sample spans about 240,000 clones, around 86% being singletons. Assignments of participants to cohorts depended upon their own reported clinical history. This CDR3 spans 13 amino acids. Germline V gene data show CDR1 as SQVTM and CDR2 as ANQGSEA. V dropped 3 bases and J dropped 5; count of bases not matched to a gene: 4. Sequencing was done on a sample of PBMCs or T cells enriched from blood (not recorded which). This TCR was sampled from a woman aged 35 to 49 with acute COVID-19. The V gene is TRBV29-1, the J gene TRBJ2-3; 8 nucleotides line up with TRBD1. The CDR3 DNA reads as TGCAGCGTTGAGGTACAGGGGGGAGATACGCAGTATTTT. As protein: CSVEVQGGDTQYF.